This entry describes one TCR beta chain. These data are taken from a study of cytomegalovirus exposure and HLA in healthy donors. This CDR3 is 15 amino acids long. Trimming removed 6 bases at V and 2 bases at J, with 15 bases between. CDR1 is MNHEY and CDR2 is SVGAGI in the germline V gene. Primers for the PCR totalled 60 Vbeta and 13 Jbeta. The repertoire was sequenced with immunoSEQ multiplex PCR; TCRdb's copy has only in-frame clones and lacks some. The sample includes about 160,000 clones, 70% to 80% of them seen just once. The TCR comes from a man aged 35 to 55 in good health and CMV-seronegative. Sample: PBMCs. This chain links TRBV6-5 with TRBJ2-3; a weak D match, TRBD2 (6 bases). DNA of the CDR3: TGTGCCAGCAGCCGGGTGGGGGGTGACACAGATACGCAGTATTTT. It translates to CASSRVGGDTDTQYF.